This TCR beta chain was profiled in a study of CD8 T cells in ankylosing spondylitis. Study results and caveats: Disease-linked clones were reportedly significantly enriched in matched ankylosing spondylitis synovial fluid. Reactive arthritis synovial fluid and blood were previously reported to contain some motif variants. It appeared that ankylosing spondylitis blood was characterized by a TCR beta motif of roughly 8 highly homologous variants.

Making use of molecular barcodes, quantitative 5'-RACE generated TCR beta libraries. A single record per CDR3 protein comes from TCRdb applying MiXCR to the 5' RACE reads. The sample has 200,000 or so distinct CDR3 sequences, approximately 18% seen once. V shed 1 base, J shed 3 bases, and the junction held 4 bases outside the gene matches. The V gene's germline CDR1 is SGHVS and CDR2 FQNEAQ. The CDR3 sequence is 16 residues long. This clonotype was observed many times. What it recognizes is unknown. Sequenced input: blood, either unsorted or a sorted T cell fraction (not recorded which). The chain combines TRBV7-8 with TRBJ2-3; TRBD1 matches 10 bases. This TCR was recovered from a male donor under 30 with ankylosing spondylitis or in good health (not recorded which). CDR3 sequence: CASSLGLGQGTDTQYF. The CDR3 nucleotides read TGTGCCAGCAGCTTAGGGCTGGGACAGGGGACAGATACGCAGTATTTT. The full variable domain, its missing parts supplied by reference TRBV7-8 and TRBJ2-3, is GAGVSQSPRYKVAKRGQDVALRCDPISGHVSLFWYQQALGQGPEFLTYFQNEAQLDKSGLPSDRFFAERPEGSVSTLKIQRTQQEDSAVYLCASSLGLGQGTDTQYFGPGTRLTVL.